This is a list of T cell receptor beta chains from one sample in a study of T-cell reconstitution after alpha-beta-depleted transplantation in children. TCRdb analysed the PCR reads with MiXCR anew, one entry per CDR3 protein. This sample has 250,000 to 350,000 distinct CDR3 sequences, with about a tenth found just once. Sequencing used PBMCs from the stem cell graft donor, obtained from the stem cell graft. The receptors derive from a human donor who donated a stem cell graft to a child with SCID. The CDR3 runs from the conserved cysteine through the conserved F or W. The D gene is left open where the match is weak. Clone sizes are given selectively: once, few, many, or a class where the clone is expanded.

D: -
J: TRBJ2-7
size: -
V: TRBV3-1
CDR3: CASSLGGGTAYEQYF
DNA: TGTGCCAGCAGCCTCGGGGGTGGCACAGCCTACGAGCAGTACTTC

D: -
J: TRBJ2-7
size: few
V: TRBV28
CDR3: CASRIQTGIYEQYF
DNA: TGTGCCAGCAGAATCCAAACCGGGATTTACGAGCAGTACTTC

D: -
J: TRBJ2-1
size: few
V: TRBV7-9
CDR3: CASSVGGLDEQFF
DNA: TGTGCCAGCAGCGTGGGCGGGCTGGATGAGCAGTTCTTC

D: TRBD1
J: TRBJ1-3
size: -
V: TRBV20-1
CDR3: CSAQGDGASGNTIYF
DNA: TGCAGTGCCCAGGGGGACGGGGCCTCTGGAAACACCATATATTTT

D: -
J: TRBJ2-1
size: few
V: TRBV20-1
CDR3: CSARSTERDNEQFF
DNA: TGCAGTGCTAGGTCGACGGAACGAGACAATGAGCAGTTCTTC

D: -
J: TRBJ2-7
size: few
V: TRBV12-3/TRBV12-4
CDR3: CASTDSFREQYF
DNA: TGTGCCAGCACCGACAGTTTCCGCGAGCAGTACTTC

D: -
J: TRBJ1-1
size: many
V: TRBV27
CDR3: CASSLREGTEAFF
DNA: TGTGCCAGCAGTTTAAGGGAGGGCACTGAAGCTTTCTTT

D: -
J: TRBJ2-3
size: -
V: TRBV5-1
CDR3: CASCPLGGGRIQHTDTQYF
DNA: TGCGCCAGCTGCCCCCTAGGGGGGGGGCGGATCCAACATACAGATACGCAGTATTTT

D: TRBD1
J: TRBJ1-1
size: -
V: TRBV5-1
CDR3: CASSSGQGYANTEAFF
DNA: TGCGCCAGCAGCTCGGGACAGGGGTACGCTAACACTGAAGCTTTCTTT

D: -
J: TRBJ2-5
size: few
V: TRBV7-9
CDR3: CASSLSAGSEETQYF
DNA: TGTGCCAGCAGCTTATCGGCAGGGAGTGAAGAGACCCAGTACTTC

D: TRBD1
J: TRBJ1-6
size: many
V: TRBV6-5
CDR3: CASRRDRGDSPLHF
DNA: TGTGCCAGCAGGCGGGACAGGGGGGATTCACCCCTCCACTTT

D: -
J: TRBJ2-3
size: many
V: TRBV9
CDR3: CASSVGMDVTDTQYF
DNA: TGTGCCAGCAGCGTAGGTATGGATGTGACAGATACGCAGTATTTT

D: -
J: TRBJ2-7
size: few
V: TRBV27
CDR3: CASRRGAVYEQYF
DNA: TGTGCCAGCCGTCGGGGGGCAGTCTACGAGCAGTACTTC

D: -
J: TRBJ2-2
size: -
V: TRBV20-1
CDR3: CSASIRGDGGELFF
DNA: TGCAGTGCTTCCATTAGAGGGGACGGCGGGGAGCTGTTTTTT

D: TRBD1
J: TRBJ1-2
size: -
V: TRBV7-2
CDR3: CASSQPGQGARYTF
DNA: TGTGCCAGCAGCCAACCTGGACAGGGGGCACGCTACACCTTC

D: -
J: TRBJ2-2
size: few
V: TRBV5-1
CDR3: CASSRRLDANTGELFF
DNA: TGCGCCAGCAGCCGACGACTTGATGCGAACACCGGGGAGCTGTTTTTT

D: -
J: TRBJ2-7
size: -
V: TRBV12-5
CDR3: CASGLAVGPRVYEQYF
DNA: TGTGCTAGTGGTTTGGCCGTCGGTCCTAGGGTCTACGAGCAGTACTTC

D: -
J: TRBJ2-5
size: -
V: TRBV7-3
CDR3: CASSLTGPQGGYLQQETQYF
DNA: TGTGCCAGCAGCTTAACCGGACCCCAGGGGGGTTATCTCCAGCAAGAGACCCAGTACTTC

D: -
J: TRBJ1-2
size: few
V: TRBV2
CDR3: CASTAGRTNNYGYTF
DNA: TGTGCCAGCACCGCGGGGAGAACTAATAACTATGGCTACACCTTC

D: -
J: TRBJ1-1
size: few
V: TRBV5-4
CDR3: CASSLGQYTEAFF
DNA: TGTGCCAGCAGCTTGGGACAGTACACTGAAGCTTTCTTT

D: TRBD1
J: TRBJ1-1
size: few
V: TRBV9
CDR3: CASSGTTGGTEAFF
DNA: TGTGCCAGCAGCGGGACGACAGGGGGGACTGAAGCTTTCTTT

D: -
J: TRBJ2-1
size: -
V: TRBV19
CDR3: CASSIARTESYNEQFF
DNA: TGTGCCAGTAGTATCGCGAGGACGGAATCCTACAATGAGCAGTTCTTC

D: TRBD2
J: TRBJ2-5
size: many
V: TRBV5-5
CDR3: CASSGGLAEKTQYF
DNA: TGTGCCAGCAGCGGGGGACTAGCGGAAAAGACCCAGTACTTC

D: -
J: TRBJ1-5
size: -
V: TRBV12-3/TRBV12-4
CDR3: CASQTGGYSNQPQHF
DNA: TGTGCCAGTCAAACCGGGGGCTATAGCAATCAGCCCCAGCATTTT

D: -
J: TRBJ2-3
size: many
V: TRBV12-3/TRBV12-4
CDR3: CASSFGRTDTQYF
DNA: TGTGCCAGCAGTTTCGGCCGCACAGATACGCAGTATTTT

D: -
J: TRBJ1-1
size: few
V: TRBV7-6
CDR3: CASSLKQNTEAFF
DNA: TGTGCCAGCAGTCTTAAGCAGAACACTGAAGCTTTCTTT

D: -
J: TRBJ2-5
size: -
V: TRBV7-9
CDR3: CASSLSLTGTQETQYF
DNA: TGTGCCAGCAGCTTATCTCTGACAGGGACTCAAGAGACCCAGTACTTC

D: TRBD2
J: TRBJ2-3
size: few
V: TRBV5-6
CDR3: CASSFVPRDSGVDTQYF
DNA: TGTGCCAGCAGCTTCGTTCCCCGGGATAGCGGGGTCGATACGCAGTATTTT

D: TRBD2
J: TRBJ2-3
size: many
V: TRBV5-1
CDR3: CASSFRLAGGTDTQYF
DNA: TGCGCCAGCAGCTTTCGACTAGCGGGGGGCACAGATACGCAGTATTTT

D: -
J: TRBJ2-5
size: -
V: TRBV20-1
CDR3: CSARMGAPQETQYF
DNA: TGCAGTGCTAGAATGGGGGCTCCCCAAGAGACCCAGTACTTC

D: -
J: TRBJ2-5
size: -
V: TRBV5-1
CDR3: CASSSILGPDQETQYF
DNA: TGCGCCAGCAGCTCTATCTTGGGACCGGACCAAGAGACCCAGTACTTC

D: TRBD1
J: TRBJ1-1
size: -
V: TRBV5-1
CDR3: CASSLRQGTTEAFF
DNA: TGCGCCAGCAGCCTACGACAGGGGACTACTGAAGCTTTCTTT

D: TRBD2
J: TRBJ2-1
size: few
V: TRBV2
CDR3: CASSTGTSVYNEQFF
DNA: TGTGCCAGCAGTACCGGGACTAGCGTCTACAATGAGCAGTTCTTC

D: TRBD1
J: TRBJ2-6
size: few
V: TRBV4-2
CDR3: CAVGTAGSGANVLTF
DNA: TGTGCCGTCGGGACAGCCGGCTCTGGGGCCAACGTCCTGACTTTC

D: -
J: TRBJ2-2
size: few
V: TRBV5-5
CDR3: CASSLDGTNTGELFF
DNA: TGTGCCAGCAGCTTGGATGGTACGAACACCGGGGAGCTGTTTTTT

D: TRBD1
J: TRBJ1-3
size: few
V: TRBV4-2
CDR3: CASSQEVGQGTGNTIYF
DNA: TGTGCCAGCAGCCAAGAAGTGGGACAGGGTACCGGAAACACCATATATTTT

D: TRBD1
J: TRBJ1-6
size: -
V: TRBV5-5
CDR3: CASSSPGTGDSPLHF
DNA: TGTGCCAGCAGTTCCCCCGGGACAGGGGATTCACCCCTCCACTTT

D: -
J: TRBJ2-2
size: many
V: TRBV12-3/TRBV12-4
CDR3: CASSFVGENTGELFF
DNA: TGTGCCAGCAGTTTTGTGGGGGAAAACACCGGGGAGCTGTTTTTT

D: -
J: TRBJ2-6
size: -
V: TRBV5-6
CDR3: CASSRWRDSGANVLTF
DNA: TGTGCCAGCAGTCGTTGGAGGGACTCTGGGGCCAACGTCCTGACTTTC

D: -
J: TRBJ2-7
size: many
V: TRBV10-3
CDR3: CAISYGTYEQYF
DNA: TGTGCCATCAGTTACGGAACCTACGAGCAGTACTTC

D: -
J: TRBJ1-2
size: -
V: TRBV29-1
CDR3: CSVGAIDRRTNYGYTF
DNA: TGCAGCGTTGGCGCTATAGACAGGCGCACTAACTATGGCTACACCTTC

D: -
J: TRBJ2-1
size: few
V: TRBV7-9
CDR3: CASSLTAEQFF
DNA: TGTGCCAGCAGCCTGACAGCCGAGCAGTTCTTC

D: -
J: TRBJ1-1
size: many
V: TRBV12-3/TRBV12-4
CDR3: CASSPGVVEAFF
DNA: TGTGCCAGCAGTCCAGGGGTAGTTGAAGCTTTCTTT

D: -
J: TRBJ1-5
size: few
V: TRBV12-3/TRBV12-4
CDR3: CASSFSGNQPQHF
DNA: TGTGCCAGCAGTTTTAGCGGAAATCAGCCCCAGCATTTT

D: TRBD1
J: TRBJ2-5
size: few
V: TRBV12-3/TRBV12-4
CDR3: CASSSTGDLQETQYF
DNA: TGTGCCAGCAGTTCGACAGGGGACCTCCAAGAGACCCAGTACTTC

D: TRBD1
J: TRBJ1-2
size: many
V: TRBV29-1
CDR3: CSVWTGEGYTF
DNA: TGCAGCGTGTGGACAGGGGAAGGCTACACCTTC

D: -
J: TRBJ1-1
size: -
V: TRBV4-1
CDR3: CASSFPGGAIEAFF
DNA: TGCGCCAGCAGCTTTCCGGGGGGGGCGATTGAAGCTTTCTTT

D: -
J: TRBJ2-3
size: few
V: TRBV20-1
CDR3: CSARVTDTQYF
DNA: TGCAGTGCTAGAGTAACAGATACGCAGTATTTT

D: TRBD2
J: TRBJ2-1
size: -
V: TRBV5-1
CDR3: CASSPGGGGISYNEQFF
DNA: TGCGCCAGCAGCCCCGGTGGCGGGGGTATTTCCTACAATGAGCAGTTCTTC

D: -
J: TRBJ2-7
size: few
V: TRBV6-1
CDR3: CASSAQGLSGEQYF
DNA: TGTGCCAGCAGTGCCCAGGGATTATCAGGCGAGCAGTACTTC

D: -
J: TRBJ2-1
size: many
V: TRBV7-9
CDR3: CASSPAMGRVDEQFF
DNA: TGTGCCAGCAGCCCAGCGATGGGGCGTGTGGATGAGCAGTTCTTC